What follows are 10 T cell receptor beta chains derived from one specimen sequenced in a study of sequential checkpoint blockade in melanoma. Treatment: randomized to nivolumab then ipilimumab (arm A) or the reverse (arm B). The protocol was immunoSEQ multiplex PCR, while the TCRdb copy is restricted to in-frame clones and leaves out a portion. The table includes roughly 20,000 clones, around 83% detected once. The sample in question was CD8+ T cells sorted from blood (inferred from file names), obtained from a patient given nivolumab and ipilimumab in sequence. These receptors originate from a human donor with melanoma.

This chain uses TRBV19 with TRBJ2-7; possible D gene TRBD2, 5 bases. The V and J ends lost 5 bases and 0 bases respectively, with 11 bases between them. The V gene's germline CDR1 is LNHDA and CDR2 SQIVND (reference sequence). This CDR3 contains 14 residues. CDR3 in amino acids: CASSPRGHSYEQYF. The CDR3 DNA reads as TGTGCCAGTAGTCCCAGAGGGCACTCCTACGAGCAGTACTTC.

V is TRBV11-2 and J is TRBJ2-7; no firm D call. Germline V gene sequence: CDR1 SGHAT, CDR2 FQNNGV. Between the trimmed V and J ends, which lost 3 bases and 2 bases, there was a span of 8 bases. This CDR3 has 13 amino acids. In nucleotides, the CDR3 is TGTGCCAGCAGCTTCAGTCAAGCCTACGAGCAGTACTTC. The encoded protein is CASSFSQAYEQYF.

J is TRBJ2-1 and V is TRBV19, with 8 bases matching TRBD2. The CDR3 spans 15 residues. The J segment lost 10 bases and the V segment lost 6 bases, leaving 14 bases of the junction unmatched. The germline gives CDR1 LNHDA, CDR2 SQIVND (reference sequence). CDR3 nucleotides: TGTGCCAGTAGCTGGGCGGGGGGCCTCCGCCGAGAGCAGTTCTTC. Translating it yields CASSWAGGLRREQFF.

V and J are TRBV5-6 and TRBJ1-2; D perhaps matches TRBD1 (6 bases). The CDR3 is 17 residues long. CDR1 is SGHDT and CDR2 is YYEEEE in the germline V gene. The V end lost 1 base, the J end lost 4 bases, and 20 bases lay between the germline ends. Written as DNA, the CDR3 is TGTGCCAGCAGCTTGCCCGAGGGGGTGCCGCCGCCCTATGGCTACACCTTC. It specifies CASSLPEGVPPPYGYTF.

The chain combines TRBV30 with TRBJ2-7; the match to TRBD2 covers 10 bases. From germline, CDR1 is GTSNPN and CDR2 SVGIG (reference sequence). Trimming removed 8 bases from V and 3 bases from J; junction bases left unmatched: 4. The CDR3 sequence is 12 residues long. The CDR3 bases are TGTGCCCGTAGCGGGAGGAGCTACGAGCAGTACTTC. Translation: CARSGRSYEQYF. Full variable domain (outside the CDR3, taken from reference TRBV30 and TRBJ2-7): SQTIHQWPATLVQPVGSPLSLECTVEGTSNPNLYWYRQAAGRGLQLLFYSVGIGQISSEVPQNLSASRPQDRQFILSSKKLLLSDSGFYLCARSGRSYEQYFGPGTRLTVT.

CDR3 nucleotides: TGTGCCAGCAGCTTGACAGGGGACACAGATACGCAGTATTTT. Translating gives CASSLTGDTDTQYF. The chain employs TRBV6-4 and TRBJ2-3, with 8 bases that match TRBD1. Unmatched junction bases numbered 4, after V lost 6 bases and J lost 2 bases. The length of the CDR3 is 14 residues. Germline V gene sequence: CDR1 MRHNA, CDR2 SNTAGT.

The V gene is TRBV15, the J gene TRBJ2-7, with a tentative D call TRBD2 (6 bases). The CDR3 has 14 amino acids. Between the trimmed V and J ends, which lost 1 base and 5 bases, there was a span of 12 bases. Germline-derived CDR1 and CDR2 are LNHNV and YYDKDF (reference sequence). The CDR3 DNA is TGTGCCACCAGCAGAGGCCAGGAGGGCCACGAGCAGTACTTC. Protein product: CATSRGQEGHEQYF.

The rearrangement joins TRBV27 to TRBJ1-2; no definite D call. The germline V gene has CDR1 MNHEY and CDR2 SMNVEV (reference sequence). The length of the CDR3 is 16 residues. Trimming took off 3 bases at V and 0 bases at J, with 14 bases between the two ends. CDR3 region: CASSFLKDGANYGYTF. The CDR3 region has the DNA TGTGCCAGCAGTTTTCTTAAAGACGGAGCTAACTATGGCTACACCTTC.

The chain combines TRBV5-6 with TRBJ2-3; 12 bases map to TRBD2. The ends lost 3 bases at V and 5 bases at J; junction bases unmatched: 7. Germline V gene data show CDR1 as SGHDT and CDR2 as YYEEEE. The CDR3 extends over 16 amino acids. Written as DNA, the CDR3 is TGTGCCAGCAGCTGGGAGGGACTAGCGGGCCTAGATACGCAGTATTTT. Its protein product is CASSWEGLAGLDTQYF.

CDR3 sequence reads: CASSPGFATNEKLFF. In DNA form, the CDR3 reads TGTGCCAGCAGCCCAGGATTCGCAACTAATGAAAAACTGTTTTTT. This chain joins TRBV9 and TRBJ1-4; unclear D gene. The germline gives CDR1 SGDLS, CDR2 YYNGEE. The CDR3 totals 15 residues. With 4 bases removed from V and 0 bases from J, the gap between germline ends came to 10 bases.